This is a list of T cell receptor beta chains from one sample in a study of graft-versus-host responses after intestinal transplantation. Clones were sequenced by immunoSEQ multiplex PCR, and TCRdb holds only the in-frame ones, with some missing. The sample consists of 60,000 to 70,000 clones, approximately 91% of them appearing once. Specimen: ileum tissue, collected roughly 54 weeks after transplant. All receptors come from a human patient who received an intestinal transplant, so some T cells may come from the graft donor. Each CDR3 is given with its conserved first and last residue. D genes are given only for firm matches. Only part of the rows carry a size: once, few, many, or a class if the clone is expanded.

d_gene: .
len: 15
abundance: .
j_gene: TRBJ1-1
v_gene: TRBV28
CDR3nt: TGTGCCAGCAGTTTTCTGTCCCGAATGAACACTGAAGCTTTCTTT
CDR3aa: CASSFLSRMNTEAFF

d_gene: TRBD1
len: 19
abundance: .
j_gene: TRBJ1-4
v_gene: TRBV4-1
CDR3nt: TGCGCCAGCAGCCAAGCCCTCAGGGGGCCGCGACTCTTAAATGAAAAACTGTTTTTT
CDR3aa: CASSQALRGPRLLNEKLFF

d_gene: .
len: 14
abundance: once
j_gene: TRBJ2-7
v_gene: TRBV5-1
CDR3nt: TGCGCCAGCAGCTATGGTTTCGGGCGCGCCGAGCAGTACTTC
CDR3aa: CASSYGFGRAEQYF

d_gene: .
len: 12
abundance: .
j_gene: TRBJ2-2
v_gene: TRBV5-8
CDR3nt: TGTGCCAGCAGCTTGGGCCCGGGGGAGCTGTTTTTT
CDR3aa: CASSLGPGELFF

d_gene: TRBD1
len: 17
abundance: .
j_gene: TRBJ2-5
v_gene: TRBV6-1
CDR3nt: TGTGCCAGCAGTGGGGTCCGGGACAGGGTGTGGGGAGAGACCCAGTACTTC
CDR3aa: CASSGVRDRVWGETQYF

d_gene: .
len: 14
abundance: .
j_gene: TRBJ2-7
v_gene: TRBV7-9
CDR3nt: TGTGCCAGCAGCTTAAATGGCAAGAGCTACGAGCAGTACTTC
CDR3aa: CASSLNGKSYEQYF

d_gene: .
len: 16
abundance: .
j_gene: TRBJ2-2
v_gene: TRBV4-1
CDR3nt: TGCGCCAGCAGCCAAGAGGGGACCCCCCGCGGCGGGGAGCTGTTTTTT
CDR3aa: CASSQEGTPRGGELFF

d_gene: .
len: 11
abundance: .
j_gene: TRBJ2-7
v_gene: TRBV2
CDR3nt: TGTGCCAGCACTGAGGCCCACGAGCAGTACTTC
CDR3aa: CASTEAHEQYF

d_gene: .
len: 15
abundance: .
j_gene: TRBJ1-6
v_gene: TRBV4-1
CDR3nt: TGCGCCAGCAGCCAAGGCTCCAGGAATAATTCACCCCTCCACTTT
CDR3aa: CASSQGSRNNSPLHF

d_gene: .
len: 13
abundance: .
j_gene: TRBJ1-1
v_gene: TRBV6-4
CDR3nt: TGTGCCAGCAGTGCCCTTATGAACACTGAAGCTTTCTTT
CDR3aa: CASSALMNTEAFF

d_gene: .
len: 16
abundance: .
j_gene: TRBJ1-5
v_gene: TRBV19
CDR3nt: TGTGCCAGTAGCCCTCCCAGGGGTAGGGGCAATCAGCCCCAGCATTTT
CDR3aa: CASSPPRGRGNQPQHF